Presented here are 21 T cell receptor beta chains from one specimen sequenced in a study of cytomegalovirus exposure and HLA in healthy donors. 13 Jbeta primers and 60 Vbeta primers were used for the PCR. Profiled with immunoSEQ multiplex PCR; TCRdb holds only in-frame clones, not every one. In the table there are about 130,000 clones, over 65% of which are singletons. The sequenced material came from PBMCs. These receptors all stem from a man aged 40-50 years in good health and CMV-seropositive.

The chain combines TRBV11-2 with TRBJ2-2; the match to TRBD2 covers 8 bases. Losses at the gene ends were 2 bases for V and 0 bases for J; bases not matched to a gene: 5. There are 17 residues in the CDR3. The germline gives CDR1 SGHAT, CDR2 FQNNGV. In DNA form, the CDR3 reads TGTGCCAGCAGCTTAACCTTAGCGGGGTCGAACACCGGGGAGCTGTTTTTT. Protein: CASSLTLAGSNTGELFF.

The chain carries TRBV10-3 and TRBJ2-5; 11 positions agree with TRBD2. Germline CDR1 ENHRY, CDR2 SYGVKD. V was pared by 2 bases and J by 4 bases, with 3 bases of the junction left unmatched. This CDR3 spans 15 amino acids. The CDR3 loop reads CAISETSGGRETQYF. CDR3 coding DNA: TGTGCCATCAGTGAGACTAGCGGGGGAAGAGAGACCCAGTACTTC.

The chain combines TRBV5-1 with TRBJ1-1; 9 bases line up with TRBD1. The germline CDR1 and CDR2 sequences are SGHRS and YFSETQ. CDR3 length: 14 amino acids. The V gene end was trimmed by 3 bases and the J gene end by 5 bases; junction bases not matched to a gene: 5. The chain's CDR3 is CASSSTGGVTEAFF. The CDR3 DNA reads TGCGCCAGCAGCTCTACAGGGGGCGTAACTGAAGCTTTCTTT.

V and J are TRBV9 and TRBJ2-1; weak D call: TRBD2 (6 bases). Germline values: CDR1 SGDLS, CDR2 YYNGEE. This CDR3 region has 18 residues. V was pared by 4 bases and J by 7 bases, with 27 bases between. The CDR3 region has the DNA TGTGCCAGCAGCCCTCGGTATTTCGGGAGCGGAATTCGGAATGAGCAGTTCTTC. Translation: CASSPRYFGSGIRNEQFF.

This clone was seen a handful of times. DNA of the CDR3: TGTGCCAGCAGCTCGGGACAGCCTTCCTATGGCTACACCTTC. Its translation is CASSSGQPSYGYTF. The chain uses TRBV7-2 and TRBJ1-2; TRBD1 aligns across 7 bases. The CDR3 spans 14 residues. The trim removed 4 bases at V and 4 bases at J, leaving 6 bases unmatched. Germline CDR1 is SGHTA and CDR2 is FQGNSA.

This clone has more than one count but fewer than ten. The chain links TRBV28 to TRBJ1-1; D uncertain. The CDR3 covers 13 residues. Germline assignment: CDR1 MDHEN and CDR2 SYDVKM. V shed 6 bases and J shed 7 bases, with 15 bases lying between them. CDR3: CASSRGGGREAFF. The CDR3 region has the DNA TGTGCCAGCAGCCGCGGCGGCGGCCGTGAAGCTTTCTTT. The variable domain in full, completed from reference TRBV28 and TRBJ1-1, reads DVKVTQSSRYLVKRTGEKVFLECVQDMDHENMFWYRQDPGLGLRLIYFSYDVKMKEKGDIPEGYSVSREKKERFSLILESASTNQTSMYLCASSRGGGREAFFGQGTRLTVV.

This clone was found a few times. This chain links TRBV28 with TRBJ1-5; perhaps TRBD1 as D (6 bases). There are 16 residues in the CDR3. V dropped 6 bases and J dropped 4 bases, with 19 bases sitting between them. Per germline, CDR1 MDHEN and CDR2 SYDVKM. CDR3 loop: CASRDLTGALNQPQHF. CDR3 DNA: TGTGCCAGCAGGGATCTGACAGGCGCCCTGAATCAGCCCCAGCATTTT.

The chain links TRBV9 to TRBJ2-7; 8 bases are a match to TRBD1. The V gene's germline CDR1 is SGDLS and CDR2 YYNGEE. This CDR3 spans 14 amino acids. J was trimmed by 5 bases and V by 0 bases; bases with no gene match: 4. This chain's CDR3 is CASSVGQGFDEQYF. As DNA, the CDR3 is TGTGCCAGCAGCGTAGGACAGGGGTTCGACGAGCAGTACTTC.

The rearrangement links TRBV30 to TRBJ1-3; possibly TRBD1 for D (6 bases). Germline lookup yields CDR1 GTSNPN and CDR2 SVGIG (reference sequence). The CDR3 is 14 residues long. V lost 5 bases to trimming and J lost 0 bases, with 11 bases between them. In DNA form, the CDR3 reads TGTGCCTGGGGGAGGGGGAGCTCTGGAAACACCATATATTTT. It encodes CAWGRGSSGNTIYF.

The chain employs TRBV18 and TRBJ1-6; no clear D gene. The V end was cut by 2 bases, the J end by 10 bases, with 9 bases between. Per the germline V gene, CDR1 is KGHSH and CDR2 is LQKENI. The CDR3 is 13 residues long. CDR3 sequence: CASSPEQSSPLHF. CDR3 nucleotides: TGTGCCAGCTCACCAGAACAGAGCTCACCCCTCCACTTT.

The chain carries TRBV5-4 and TRBJ1-2; maybe TRBD1 (6 bases). The CDR3 sequence is 15 residues long. Germline loops: CDR1 SGHNT, CDR2 YYREEE (reference sequence). V gave up 5 bases and J gave up 3 bases, with 17 bases separating them. Written as DNA, the CDR3 is TGTGCCAGCAGGATAGGGGGGGGCCGGGACTATGGCTACACCTTC. The encoded protein is CASRIGGGRDYGYTF.

The chain employs TRBV1 and TRBJ2-1; the table's D call, TRBD1, has no DNA check behind it. TRBV1 has pseudogene status. The CDR3 is made up of 19 amino acids. CDR3 bases: TGCACCAGCAGCCACCGGGACAGGACAAAATGTGGCTCCTACAATGAGCAGTTCTTC. Its protein product is CTSSHRDRTKCGSYNEQFF.

The V gene is TRBV6-4, the J gene TRBJ2-3; 10 nucleotides agree with TRBD1. Germline V gene sequence: CDR1 MRHNA, CDR2 SNTAGT. V lost 6 bases to trimming and J lost 2 bases; unmatched junction nucleotides: 5. CDR3 length equals 15 residues. The CDR3 reads CASSPTGGDTDTQYF. The DNA for the CDR3 is TGTGCCAGCAGCCCGACAGGGGGCGACACAGATACGCAGTATTTT.

V is TRBV4-2 and J is TRBJ2-1; a possible D gene is TRBD1 (6 bases). CDR3 length equals 13 residues. Germline CDR1 and CDR2: LGHNA and YNFKEQ. V lost 0 bases, J lost 10 bases, and 10 bases lay in between. CDR3 nucleotide sequence: TGTGCCAGCAGCCAAGAGGGGGCTCGGGAGCAGTTCTTC. This gives the protein CASSQEGAREQFF.

The chain carries TRBV11-3 and TRBJ2-3, with 12 bases fitting TRBD2. After removal of 3 bases from V and 3 bases from J, the junction contained 1 base not matched to a gene. Germline V lookup: CDR1 SGHNT, CDR2 YENEEA. The CDR3 has 15 amino acids. The CDR3 nucleotides are TGTGCCAGCAGCTTTGGACTAGCGGGGACAGATACGCAGTATTTT. This sequence encodes CASSFGLAGTDTQYF.

CDR3 sequence reads: CASSLALAGGSPYNEQFF. The DNA for the CDR3 is TGCGCCAGCAGCTTGGCTTTAGCGGGGGGGAGCCCCTACAATGAGCAGTTCTTC. This chain connects TRBV5-1 to TRBJ2-1, with 11 bases identical to TRBD2. Germline V gene data show CDR1 as SGHRS and CDR2 as YFSETQ. The ends lost 0 bases at V and 2 bases at J; junction bases unmatched: 7. The CDR3 is 18 residues long.

The chain employs TRBV9 and TRBJ2-3; D may be TRBD2 (6 bases). CDR1 SGDLS and CDR2 YYNGEE come from the germline V gene. The ends were cut back, 0 bases at V and 6 bases at J, with 17 bases in the middle. CDR3 length: 16 amino acids. CDR3 nucleotides: TGTGCCAGCAGCGTAGAATGGGCAGGGAGGTCGGATACGCAGTATTTT. Translation: CASSVEWAGRSDTQYF.

This clone was found a few times. V gene TRBV11-3 combines with J gene TRBJ2-2; TRBD2 aligns across 10 bases. In germline, CDR1 is SGHNT, CDR2 YENEEA. The CDR3 has 16 amino acids. Losses at the gene ends were 8 bases for V and 0 bases for J; bases not matched to a gene: 6. In DNA, the CDR3 is TGTGCCAGCGATAGCGGGGGGCCTACGAACACCGGGGAGCTGTTTTTT. It translates to CASDSGGPTNTGELFF.

The V and J genes are TRBV11-3 and TRBJ2-7, with D perhaps matching TRBD2 (5 bases). CDR3 length equals 13 residues. The germline V and J ends were trimmed by 5 bases and 0 bases, with 8 bases remaining between them. Germline loops: CDR1 SGHNT, CDR2 YENEEA. CDR3 nucleotide sequence: TGTGCCAGCAGCGCTGGGAGCTCCTACGAGCAGTACTTC. Protein sequence: CASSAGSSYEQYF.

This clone was counted between two and nine times. The chain carries TRBV27 and TRBJ2-2; a possible D gene is TRBD2 (5 bases). The germline V gene has CDR1 MNHEY and CDR2 SMNVEV (reference sequence). V shed 7 bases and J shed 6 bases, with 12 bases lying between them. CDR3 length: 13 residues. The CDR3 DNA follows: TGTGCCAGCACTCTCCGGGGTGCCGGGGAGCTGTTTTTT. Encoded protein: CASTLRGAGELFF.

The rearrangement uses TRBV6-1 and TRBJ2-7, with D possibly TRBD2 on 5 matching bases. Germline CDR1 is MNHNS and CDR2 is SASEGT. The CDR3 is 13 amino acids. Trimming removed 6 bases from V and 3 bases from J, with 12 bases in between. CDR3 bases: TGTGCCAGCAGGGGTGACTATAACTACGAGCAGTACTTC. Translating gives CASRGDYNYEQYF.